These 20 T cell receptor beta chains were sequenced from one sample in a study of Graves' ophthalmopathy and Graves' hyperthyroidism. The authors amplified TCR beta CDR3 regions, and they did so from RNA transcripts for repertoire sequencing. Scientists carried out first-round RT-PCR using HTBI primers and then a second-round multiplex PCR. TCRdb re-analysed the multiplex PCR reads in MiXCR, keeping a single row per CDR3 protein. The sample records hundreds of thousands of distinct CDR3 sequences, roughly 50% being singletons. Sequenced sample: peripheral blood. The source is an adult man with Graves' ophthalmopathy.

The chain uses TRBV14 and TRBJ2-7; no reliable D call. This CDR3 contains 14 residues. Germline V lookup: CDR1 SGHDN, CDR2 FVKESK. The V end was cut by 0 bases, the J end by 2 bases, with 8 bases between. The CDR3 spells CASSQERATYEQYF. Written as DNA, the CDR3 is TGTGCCAGCAGCCAAGAAAGGGCGACCTACGAGCAGTACTTC. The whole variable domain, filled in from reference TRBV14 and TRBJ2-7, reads EAGVTQFPSHSVIEKGQTVTLRCDPISGHDNLYWYRRVMGKEIKFLLHFVKESKQDESGMPNNRFLAERTGGTYSTLKVQPAELEDSGVYFCASSQERATYEQYFGPGTRLTVT.

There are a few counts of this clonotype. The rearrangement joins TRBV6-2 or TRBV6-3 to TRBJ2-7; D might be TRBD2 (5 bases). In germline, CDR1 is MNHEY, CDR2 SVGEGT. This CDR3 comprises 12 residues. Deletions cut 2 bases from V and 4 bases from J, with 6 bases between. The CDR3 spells CASSYTRYEQYF. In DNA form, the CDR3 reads TGTGCCAGCAGTTACACTAGATACGAGCAGTACTTC.

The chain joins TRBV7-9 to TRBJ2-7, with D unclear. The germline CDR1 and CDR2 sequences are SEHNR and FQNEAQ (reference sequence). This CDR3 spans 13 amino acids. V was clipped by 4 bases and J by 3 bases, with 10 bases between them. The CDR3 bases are TGTGCCAGCAGCTGGAGCACAAACTACGAGCAGTACTTC. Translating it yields CASSWSTNYEQYF.

CDR3 amino acids: CASSRDREAMAYEQYF. CDR3 DNA sequence: TGCGCCAGCAGCCGCGACAGGGAAGCGATGGCCTACGAGCAGTACTTC. The chain has TRBV4-1 and TRBJ2-7, with 7 bases that match TRBD1. This CDR3 comprises 16 residues. V was pared by 4 bases and J by 2 bases, with 11 bases of the junction left unmatched. In germline, CDR1 is MGHRA, CDR2 YSYEKL.

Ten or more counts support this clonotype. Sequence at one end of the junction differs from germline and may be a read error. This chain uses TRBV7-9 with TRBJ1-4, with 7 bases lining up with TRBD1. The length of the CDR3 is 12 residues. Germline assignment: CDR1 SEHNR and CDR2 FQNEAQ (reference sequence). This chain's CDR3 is CASSLEAGQEIF. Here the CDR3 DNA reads TGTGCCAGCAGCTTAGAGGCCGGACAGGAGATCTTT.

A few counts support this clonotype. The CDR3 region has the DNA TGCGCCAGCAGCCACCGGGACAGGGGCGAGGAGACCCAGTACTTC. Its translation is CASSHRDRGEETQYF. The gene calls are TRBV4-1 and TRBJ2-5, with 10 bases aligning to TRBD1. The CDR3 runs to 15 residues. Unmatched junction bases numbered 6, after V lost 3 bases and J lost 5 bases. Germline CDR1 and CDR2: MGHRA and YSYEKL.

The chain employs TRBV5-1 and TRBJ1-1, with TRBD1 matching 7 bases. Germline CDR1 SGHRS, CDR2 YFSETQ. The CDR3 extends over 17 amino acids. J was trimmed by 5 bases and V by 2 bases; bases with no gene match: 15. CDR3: CASSFQRGQAPRTEAFF. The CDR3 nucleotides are TGCGCCAGCAGCTTTCAACGCGGACAGGCCCCTAGGACTGAAGCTTTCTTT.

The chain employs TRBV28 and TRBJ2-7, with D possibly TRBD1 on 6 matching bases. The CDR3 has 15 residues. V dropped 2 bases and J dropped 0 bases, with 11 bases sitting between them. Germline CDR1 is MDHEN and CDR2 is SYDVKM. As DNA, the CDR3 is TGTGCCAGCAGTTTAAACAGGGATGGCTCCTACGAGCAGTACTTC. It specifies CASSLNRDGSYEQYF.

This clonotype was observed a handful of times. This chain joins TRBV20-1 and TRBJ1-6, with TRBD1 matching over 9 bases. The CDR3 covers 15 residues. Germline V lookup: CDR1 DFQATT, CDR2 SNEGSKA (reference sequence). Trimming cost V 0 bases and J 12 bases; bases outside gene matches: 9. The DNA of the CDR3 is TGCAGTGCTAGAGAAGGTCGGGACAGGGTGGGACCCCTCCACTTT. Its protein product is CSAREGRDRVGPLHF.

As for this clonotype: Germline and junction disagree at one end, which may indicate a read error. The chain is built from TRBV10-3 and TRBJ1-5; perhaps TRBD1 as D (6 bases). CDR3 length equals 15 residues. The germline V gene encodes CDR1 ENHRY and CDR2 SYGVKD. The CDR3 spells CASSAGQLPNQPQHF. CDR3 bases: TGTGCCAGCAGTGCCGGACAGCTTCCCAATCAGCCCCAGCATTTT.

CDR3 nucleotide sequence: TGTGCCAGCAGCTTAGTGGGTGGGCAGCAGTACTTC. Translating gives CASSLVGGQQYF. The chain links TRBV7-2 to TRBJ2-5; D is undetermined. The CDR3 sequence is 12 residues long. V was clipped by 1 base and J by 11 bases, with 11 bases between them. CDR1 is SGHTA, CDR2 FQGNSA, per germline.

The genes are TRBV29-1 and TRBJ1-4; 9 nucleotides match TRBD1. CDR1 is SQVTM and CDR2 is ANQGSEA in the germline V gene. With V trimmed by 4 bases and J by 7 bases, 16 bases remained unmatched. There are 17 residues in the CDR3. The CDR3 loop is CSVAGVAQGASSEKLFF. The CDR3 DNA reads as TGCAGCGTTGCTGGGGTGGCACAGGGGGCGTCGAGTGAAAAACTGTTTTTT.

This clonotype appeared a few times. CDR3 sequence: CSARDSRGSGYEQYF. In DNA form, the CDR3 reads TGCAGTGCTAGAGATTCTAGAGGTAGCGGCTACGAGCAGTACTTC. V is TRBV20-1 and J is TRBJ2-7; TRBD2 might be the D (6 bases). CDR1 and CDR2 from the germline V gene are DFQATT and SNEGSKA (reference sequence). Trimming cost V 0 bases and J 3 bases, with 15 bases left between them. CDR3 length: 15 amino acids.

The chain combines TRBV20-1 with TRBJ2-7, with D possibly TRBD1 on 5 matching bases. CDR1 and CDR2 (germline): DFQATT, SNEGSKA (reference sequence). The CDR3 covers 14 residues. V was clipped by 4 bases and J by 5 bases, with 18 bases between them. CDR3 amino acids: CSAITDSNGDEQYF. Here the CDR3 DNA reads TGCAGTGCTATTACAGACAGCAACGGTGACGAGCAGTACTTC.

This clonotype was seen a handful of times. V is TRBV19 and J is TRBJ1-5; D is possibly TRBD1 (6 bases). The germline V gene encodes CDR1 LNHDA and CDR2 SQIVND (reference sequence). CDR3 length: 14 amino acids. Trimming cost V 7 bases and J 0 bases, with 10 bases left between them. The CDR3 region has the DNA TGTGCCAGTACAGGGGACTATAGCAATCAGCCCCAGCATTTT. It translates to CASTGDYSNQPQHF.

The CDR3: CASSYSPTGRRAEAFF. DNA for the CDR3: TGTGCCAGCAGTTACTCCCCGACAGGGAGAAGGGCTGAAGCTTTCTTT. V is TRBV6-5 and J is TRBJ1-1, with TRBD1 matching over 7 bases. The CDR3 is made up of 16 amino acids. CDR1 is MNHEY and CDR2 is SVGAGI in the germline V gene. Germline trimming cut 0 bases from V and 6 bases from J; bases unmatched to any gene: 10.

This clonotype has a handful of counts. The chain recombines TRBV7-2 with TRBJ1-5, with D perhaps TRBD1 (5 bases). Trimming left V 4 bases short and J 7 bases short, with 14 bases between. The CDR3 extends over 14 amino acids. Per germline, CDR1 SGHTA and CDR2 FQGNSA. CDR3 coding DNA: TGTGCCAGCAGCTCAGCCCGGGACTGGCAGCCCCAGCATTTT. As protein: CASSSARDWQPQHF. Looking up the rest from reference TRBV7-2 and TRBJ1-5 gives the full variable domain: GAGVSQSPSNKVTEKGKDVELRCDPISGHTALYWYRQSLGQGLEFLIYFQGNSAPDKSGLPSDRFSAERTGGSVSTLTIQRTQQEDSAVYLCASSSARDWQPQHFGDGTRLSIL.

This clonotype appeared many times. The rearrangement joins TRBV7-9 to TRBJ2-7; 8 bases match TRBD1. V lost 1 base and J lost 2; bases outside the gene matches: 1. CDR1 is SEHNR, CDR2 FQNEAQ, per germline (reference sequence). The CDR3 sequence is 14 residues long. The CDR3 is CASSLGGQAYEQYF. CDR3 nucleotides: TGTGCCAGCAGCTTAGGGGGACAGGCCTACGAGCAGTACTTC.

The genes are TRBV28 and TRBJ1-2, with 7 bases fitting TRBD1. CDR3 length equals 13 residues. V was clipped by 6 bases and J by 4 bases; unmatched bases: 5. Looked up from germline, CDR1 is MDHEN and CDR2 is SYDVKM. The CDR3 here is CASRVGQSYGYTF. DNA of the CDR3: TGTGCCAGCAGAGTGGGACAGTCCTATGGCTACACCTTC.

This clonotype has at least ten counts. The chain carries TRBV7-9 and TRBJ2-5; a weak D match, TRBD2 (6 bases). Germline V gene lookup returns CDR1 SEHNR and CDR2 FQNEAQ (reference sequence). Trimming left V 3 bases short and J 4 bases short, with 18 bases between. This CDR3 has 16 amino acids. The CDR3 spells CASSLGSGGRAETQYF. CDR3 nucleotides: TGTGCCAGCAGCTTGGGTAGCGGTGGGAGAGCAGAGACCCAGTACTTC.